These T cell receptor beta chains were read from a single sample in a study of graft-versus-host responses after intestinal transplantation. Sequencing was performed with immunoSEQ multiplex PCR; in TCRdb, only in-frame clones are kept and a portion is missing. Among about 1,800 clones listed, about 90% were seen once. The sample was ileum tissue, taken approximately 400 days after intestinal transplantation. The receptors originated from a human patient who received an intestinal transplant, so some T cells may come from the graft donor. CDR3s include the opening cysteine and the closing phenylalanine or tryptophan. The D gene is left open where the match is weak. Clone size is stated in some rows and not others, as once, few, many or a class when expanded.

v_gene: TRBV7-6; abundance: .; d_gene: .; j_gene: TRBJ2-5; CDR3nt: TGTGCCAGTGGGTCCTTAAGGCCCGAGGAGACCCAGTACTTC; CDR3aa: CASGSLRPEETQYF
v_gene: TRBV9; abundance: .; d_gene: TRBD2; j_gene: TRBJ2-1; CDR3nt: TGTGCCAGCAGCGTTCCCATGTCGGCGGGGGGGCTCAATGAGCAGTTCTTC; CDR3aa: CASSVPMSAGGLNEQFF
v_gene: TRBV7-2; abundance: .; d_gene: .; j_gene: TRBJ1-4; CDR3nt: TGTGCCAGCAGCTTCGGGACAAGGAATGAAAAACTGTTTTTT; CDR3aa: CASSFGTRNEKLFF
v_gene: TRBV29-1; abundance: once; d_gene: TRBD1; j_gene: TRBJ2-7; CDR3nt: TGCAGCGTTGTACCCCGGACAGGGGCCTCCTACGAGCAGTACTTC; CDR3aa: CSVVPRTGASYEQYF
v_gene: TRBV11-2; abundance: .; d_gene: .; j_gene: TRBJ2-5; CDR3nt: TGTGCCAGCAGCCCAGGGGGGGCCGGGGAGACCCAGTACTTC; CDR3aa: CASSPGGAGETQYF
v_gene: TRBV28; abundance: .; d_gene: TRBD1; j_gene: TRBJ1-1; CDR3nt: TGTGCCAGCAGTTTGTGGGGACAGGGCGGAACTGAAGCTTTCTTT; CDR3aa: CASSLWGQGGTEAFF
v_gene: TRBV11-3; abundance: .; d_gene: TRBD2; j_gene: TRBJ2-7; CDR3nt: TGTGCCAGCAGCGTACCGGGACTAGCGATCCACGAGCAGTACTTC; CDR3aa: CASSVPGLAIHEQYF
v_gene: TRBV7-3; abundance: .; d_gene: TRBD2; j_gene: TRBJ2-3; CDR3nt: TGTGCCAGCAGCTTAGGACTAGCAGATACGCAGTATTTT; CDR3aa: CASSLGLADTQYF
v_gene: TRBV2; abundance: .; d_gene: TRBD1; j_gene: TRBJ1-1; CDR3nt: TGTGCCAGCAGTGCAGGGGGCACTGAAGCTTTCTTT; CDR3aa: CASSAGGTEAFF
v_gene: TRBV4-2; abundance: once; d_gene: .; j_gene: TRBJ2-1; CDR3nt: TGTGCCAGCAGCCAAGATATAGGGCTAAATGAGCAGTTCTTC; CDR3aa: CASSQDIGLNEQFF
v_gene: TRBV5-1; abundance: .; d_gene: TRBD1; j_gene: TRBJ2-3; CDR3nt: TGCGCCAGCAGAAAAAAAACGGGACAGTTAATGACAGATACGCAGTATTTT; CDR3aa: CASRKKTGQLMTDTQYF
v_gene: TRBV11-2; abundance: .; d_gene: .; j_gene: TRBJ2-1; CDR3nt: TGTGCCAGCAGCTTTGCTAGCTCCTACAATGAGCAGTTCTTC; CDR3aa: CASSFASSYNEQFF
v_gene: TRBV6-9; abundance: .; d_gene: .; j_gene: TRBJ2-7; CDR3nt: TGTGCCAGCAGTGACCTATACAGGGCTAACGAGCAGTACTTC; CDR3aa: CASSDLYRANEQYF
v_gene: TRBV27; abundance: .; d_gene: TRBD1; j_gene: TRBJ2-2; CDR3nt: TGTGCCAGCAGTTTAAGACAGGGGAGTGTGGCCGGGGAGCTGTTTTTT; CDR3aa: CASSLRQGSVAGELFF
v_gene: TRBV4-1; abundance: .; d_gene: TRBD1; j_gene: TRBJ1-2; CDR3nt: TGCGCCAGCTCCGACTCTTATGACCCGGGACAGGGAAACTATGGCTACACCTTC; CDR3aa: CASSDSYDPGQGNYGYTF